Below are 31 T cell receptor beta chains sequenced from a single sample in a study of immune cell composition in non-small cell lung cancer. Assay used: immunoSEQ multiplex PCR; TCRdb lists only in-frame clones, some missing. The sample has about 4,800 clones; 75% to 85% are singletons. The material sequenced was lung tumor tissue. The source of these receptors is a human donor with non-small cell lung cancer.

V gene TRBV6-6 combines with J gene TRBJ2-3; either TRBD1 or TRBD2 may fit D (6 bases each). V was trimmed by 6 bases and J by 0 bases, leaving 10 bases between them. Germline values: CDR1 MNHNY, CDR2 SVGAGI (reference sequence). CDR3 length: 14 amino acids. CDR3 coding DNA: TGTGCCAGCAGGGGGGGCCCGAGCACAGATACGCAGTATTTT. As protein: CASRGGPSTDTQYF.

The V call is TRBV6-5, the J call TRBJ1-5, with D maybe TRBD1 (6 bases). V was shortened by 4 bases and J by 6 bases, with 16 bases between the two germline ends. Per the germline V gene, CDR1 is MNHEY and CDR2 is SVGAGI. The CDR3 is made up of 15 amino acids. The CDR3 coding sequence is TGTGCCAGCAGTTTGGGGAGGGGAGGGGGTCAGCCCCAGCATTTT. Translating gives CASSLGRGGGQPQHF.

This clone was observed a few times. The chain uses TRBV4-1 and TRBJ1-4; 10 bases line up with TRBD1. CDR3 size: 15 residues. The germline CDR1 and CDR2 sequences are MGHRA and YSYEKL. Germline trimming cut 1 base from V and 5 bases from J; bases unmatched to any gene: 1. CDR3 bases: TGCGCCAGCAGCCAAGTGGACAGGGGGAATGAAAAACTGTTTTTT. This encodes CASSQVDRGNEKLFF.

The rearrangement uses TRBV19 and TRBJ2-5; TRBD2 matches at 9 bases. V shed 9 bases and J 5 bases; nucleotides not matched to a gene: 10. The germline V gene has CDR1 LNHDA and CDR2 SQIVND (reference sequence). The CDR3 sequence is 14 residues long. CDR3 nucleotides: TGTGCCAGCCGGCCCAGGACTAGCGTGGAGACCCAGTACTTC. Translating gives CASRPRTSVETQYF.

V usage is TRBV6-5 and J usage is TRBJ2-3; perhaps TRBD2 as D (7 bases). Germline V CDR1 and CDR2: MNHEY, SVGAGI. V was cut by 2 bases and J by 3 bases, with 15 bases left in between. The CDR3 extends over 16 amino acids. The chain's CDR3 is CASSYGGASRTDTQYF. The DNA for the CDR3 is TGTGCCAGCAGTTACGGGGGGGCTAGCAGGACAGATACGCAGTATTTT.

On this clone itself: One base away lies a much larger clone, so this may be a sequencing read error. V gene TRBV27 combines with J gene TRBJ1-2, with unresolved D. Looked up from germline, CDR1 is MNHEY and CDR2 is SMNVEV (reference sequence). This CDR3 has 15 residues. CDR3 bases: TGTGTCAGCAGTTTATCGGAGGGTTCGGCGCTTGGCTACACCTTC. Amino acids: CVSSLSEGSALGYTF.

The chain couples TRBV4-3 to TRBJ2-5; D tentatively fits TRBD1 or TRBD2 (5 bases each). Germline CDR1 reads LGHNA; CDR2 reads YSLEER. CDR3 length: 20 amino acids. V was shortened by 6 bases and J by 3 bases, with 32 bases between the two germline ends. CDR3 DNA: TGCGCCAGCAGATTAACCGCCGGGGCGTTGGACCGCTGGGAGAAAGAGACCCAGTACTTC. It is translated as CASRLTAGALDRWEKETQYF.

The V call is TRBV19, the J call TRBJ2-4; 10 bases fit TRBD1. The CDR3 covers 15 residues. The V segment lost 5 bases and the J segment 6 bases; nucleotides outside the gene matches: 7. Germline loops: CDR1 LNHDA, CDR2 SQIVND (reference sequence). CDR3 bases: TGTGCCAGTAGTCCGTTTCGACAGGGGGCAAACATTCAGTACTTC. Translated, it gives CASSPFRQGANIQYF.

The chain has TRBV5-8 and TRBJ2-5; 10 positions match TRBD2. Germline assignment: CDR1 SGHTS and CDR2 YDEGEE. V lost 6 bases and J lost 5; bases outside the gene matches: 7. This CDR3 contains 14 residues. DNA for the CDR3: TGTGCCAGCATGGTAGCGGGGGGACGGGAGACCCAGTACTTC. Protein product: CASMVAGGRETQYF.

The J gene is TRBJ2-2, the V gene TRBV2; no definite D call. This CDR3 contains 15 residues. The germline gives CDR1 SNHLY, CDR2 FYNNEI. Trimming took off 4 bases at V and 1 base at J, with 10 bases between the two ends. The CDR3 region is CASSGLRLNTGELFF. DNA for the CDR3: TGTGCCAGCAGTGGCCTCCGCCTGAACACCGGGGAGCTGTTTTTT.

CDR3 sequence: CASSYDFGNPDGYTF. The CDR3 nucleotides read TGTGCCAGCTCATACGATTTTGGGAATCCAGATGGCTACACCTTC. V and J are TRBV18 and TRBJ1-2, with D uncertain. Germline-derived CDR1 and CDR2 are KGHSH and LQKENI. The CDR3 has 15 residues. V was trimmed by 5 bases and J by 6 bases, leaving 19 bases between them.

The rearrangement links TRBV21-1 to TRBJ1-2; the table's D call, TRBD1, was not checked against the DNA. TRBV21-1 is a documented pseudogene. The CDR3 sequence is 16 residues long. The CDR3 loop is CASSKVDRVDNYGYTF. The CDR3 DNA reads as TGTGCCAGCAGCAAAGTCGACAGGGTTGACAACTATGGCTACACCTTC.

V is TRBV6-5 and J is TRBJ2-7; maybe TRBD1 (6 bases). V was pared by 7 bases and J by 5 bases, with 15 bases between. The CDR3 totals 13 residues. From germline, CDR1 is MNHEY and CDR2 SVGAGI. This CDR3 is CASKWAGVDEQYF. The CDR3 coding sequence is TGTGCCAGCAAATGGGCAGGGGTCGACGAGCAGTACTTC.

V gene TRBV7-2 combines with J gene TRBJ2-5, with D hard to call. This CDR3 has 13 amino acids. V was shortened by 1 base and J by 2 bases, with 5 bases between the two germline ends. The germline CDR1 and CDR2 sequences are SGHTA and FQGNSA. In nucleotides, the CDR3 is TGTGCCAGCAGCTTAGTCCAGCAAGAGACCCAGTACTTC. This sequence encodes CASSLVQQETQYF.

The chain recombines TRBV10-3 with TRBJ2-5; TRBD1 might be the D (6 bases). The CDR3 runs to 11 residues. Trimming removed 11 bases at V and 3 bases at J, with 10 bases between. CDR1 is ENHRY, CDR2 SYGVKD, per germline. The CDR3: CAAAGEETQYF. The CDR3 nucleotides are TGTGCCGCCGCAGGGGAAGAGACCCAGTACTTC.

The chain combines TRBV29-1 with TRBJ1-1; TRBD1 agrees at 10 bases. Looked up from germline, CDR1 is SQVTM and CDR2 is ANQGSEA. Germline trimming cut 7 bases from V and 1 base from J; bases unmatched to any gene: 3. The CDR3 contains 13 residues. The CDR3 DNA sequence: TGCAGCGCCGGACAGGGGGGGAACACTGAAGCTTTCTTT. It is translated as CSAGQGGNTEAFF.

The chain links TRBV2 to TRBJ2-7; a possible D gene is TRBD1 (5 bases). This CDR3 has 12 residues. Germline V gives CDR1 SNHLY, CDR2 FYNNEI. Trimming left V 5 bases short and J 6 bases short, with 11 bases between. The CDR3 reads CASSRGSLEQYF. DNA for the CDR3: TGTGCCAGCAGTAGGGGTAGCCTCGAGCAGTACTTC.

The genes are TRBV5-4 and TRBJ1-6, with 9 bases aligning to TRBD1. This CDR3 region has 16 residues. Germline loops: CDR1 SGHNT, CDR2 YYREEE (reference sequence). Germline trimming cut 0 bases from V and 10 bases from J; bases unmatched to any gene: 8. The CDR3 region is CASSLGTGASESPLHF. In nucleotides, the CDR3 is TGTGCCAGCAGCTTGGGGACAGGGGCAAGCGAATCACCCCTCCACTTT.

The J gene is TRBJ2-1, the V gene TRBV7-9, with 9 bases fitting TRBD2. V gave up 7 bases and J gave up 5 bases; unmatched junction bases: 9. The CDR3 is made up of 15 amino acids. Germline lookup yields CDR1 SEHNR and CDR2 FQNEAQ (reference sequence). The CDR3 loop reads CASTGSGTSNNEQFF. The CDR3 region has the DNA TGTGCCAGCACCGGAAGCGGGACTAGCAACAATGAGCAGTTCTTC.

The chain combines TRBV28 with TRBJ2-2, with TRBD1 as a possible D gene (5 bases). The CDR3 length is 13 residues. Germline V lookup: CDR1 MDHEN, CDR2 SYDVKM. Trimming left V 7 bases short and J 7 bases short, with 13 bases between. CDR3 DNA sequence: TGTGCCAGCATGGGTAGGGGCATCGGGGAGCTGTTTTTT. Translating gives CASMGRGIGELFF.

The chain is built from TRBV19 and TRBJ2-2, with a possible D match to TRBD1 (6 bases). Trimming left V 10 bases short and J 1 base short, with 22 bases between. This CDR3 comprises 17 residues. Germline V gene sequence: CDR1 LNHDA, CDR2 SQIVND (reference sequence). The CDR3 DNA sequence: TGTGCCACCCAAGGGACAATCGGGACAAAGAACACCGGGGAGCTGTTTTTT. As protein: CATQGTIGTKNTGELFF.

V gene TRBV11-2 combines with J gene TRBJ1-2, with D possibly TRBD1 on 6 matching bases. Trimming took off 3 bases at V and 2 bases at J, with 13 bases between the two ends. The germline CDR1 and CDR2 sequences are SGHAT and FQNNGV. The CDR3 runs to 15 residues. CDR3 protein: CASSLDSLINYGYTF. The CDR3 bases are TGTGCCAGCAGCTTGGACAGCCTAATAAACTATGGCTACACCTTC.

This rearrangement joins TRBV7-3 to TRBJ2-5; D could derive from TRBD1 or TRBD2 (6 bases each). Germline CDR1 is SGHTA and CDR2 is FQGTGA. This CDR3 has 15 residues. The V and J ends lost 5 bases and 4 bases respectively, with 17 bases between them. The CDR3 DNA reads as TGTGCCAGCAGCCCTTTAGGGGGGCCCCCAGAGACCCAGTACTTC. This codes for CASSPLGGPPETQYF. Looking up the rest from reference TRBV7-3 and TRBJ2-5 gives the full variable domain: GAGVSQTPSNKVTEKGKYVELRCDPISGHTALYWYRQSLGQGPEFLIYFQGTGAADDSGLPNDRFFAVRPEGSVSTLKIQRTERGDSAVYLCASSPLGGPPETQYFGPGTRLLVL.

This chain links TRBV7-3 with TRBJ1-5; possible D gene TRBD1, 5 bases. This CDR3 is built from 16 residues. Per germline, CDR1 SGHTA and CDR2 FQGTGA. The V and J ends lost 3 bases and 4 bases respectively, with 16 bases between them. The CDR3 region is CASSLALGEGNQPQHF. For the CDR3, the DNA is TGTGCCAGCAGCTTGGCGTTAGGGGAGGGGAATCAGCCCCAGCATTTT.

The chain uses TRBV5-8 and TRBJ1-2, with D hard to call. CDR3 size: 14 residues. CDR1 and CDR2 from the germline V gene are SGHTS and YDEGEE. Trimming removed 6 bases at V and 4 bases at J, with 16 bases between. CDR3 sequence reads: CASIRTELIYGYTF. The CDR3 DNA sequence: TGTGCCAGCATCAGGACCGAGCTCATCTATGGCTACACCTTC. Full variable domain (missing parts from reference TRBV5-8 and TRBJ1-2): EAGVTQSPTHLIKTRGQQATLRCSPISGHTSVYWYQQALGLGLQFLLWYDEGEERNRGNFPPRFSGRQFPNYSSELNVNALELEDSALYLCASIRTELIYGYTFGSGTRLTVV.

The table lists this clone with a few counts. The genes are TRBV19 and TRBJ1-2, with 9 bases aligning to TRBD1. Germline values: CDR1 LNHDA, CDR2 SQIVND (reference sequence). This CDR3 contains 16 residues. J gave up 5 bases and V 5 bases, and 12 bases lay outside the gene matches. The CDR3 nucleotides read TGTGCCAGTAGTGTATCTACAGGGGGCCCCGGTTATGGCTACACCTTC. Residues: CASSVSTGGPGYGYTF.

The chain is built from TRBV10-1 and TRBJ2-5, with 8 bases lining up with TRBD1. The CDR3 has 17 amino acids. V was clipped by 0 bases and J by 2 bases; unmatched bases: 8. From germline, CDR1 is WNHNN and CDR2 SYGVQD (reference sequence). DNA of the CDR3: TGCGCCAGCAGTGAGTCCCGGACAGGGCAGGGACAAGAGACCCAGTACTTC. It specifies CASSESRTGQGQETQYF.

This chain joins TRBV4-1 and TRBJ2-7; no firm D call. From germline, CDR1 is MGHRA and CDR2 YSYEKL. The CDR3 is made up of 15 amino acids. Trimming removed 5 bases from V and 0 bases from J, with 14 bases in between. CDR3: CASSLSSRSSYEQYF. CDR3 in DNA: TGCGCCAGCAGCTTGAGTTCCAGGAGCTCCTACGAGCAGTACTTC.

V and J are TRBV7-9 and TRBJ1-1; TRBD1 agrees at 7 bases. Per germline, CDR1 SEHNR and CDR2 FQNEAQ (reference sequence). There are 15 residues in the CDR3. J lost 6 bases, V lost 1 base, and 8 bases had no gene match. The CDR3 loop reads CASSLVAGGNSEAFF. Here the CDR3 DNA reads TGTGCCAGCAGCTTAGTTGCAGGGGGAAACTCTGAAGCTTTCTTT.

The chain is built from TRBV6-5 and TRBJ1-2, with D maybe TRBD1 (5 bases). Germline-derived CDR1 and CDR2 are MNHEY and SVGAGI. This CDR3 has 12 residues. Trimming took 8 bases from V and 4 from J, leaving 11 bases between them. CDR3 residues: CASRRGPYGYTF. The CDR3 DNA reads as TGTGCCAGCCGCCGGGGCCCCTATGGCTACACCTTC.

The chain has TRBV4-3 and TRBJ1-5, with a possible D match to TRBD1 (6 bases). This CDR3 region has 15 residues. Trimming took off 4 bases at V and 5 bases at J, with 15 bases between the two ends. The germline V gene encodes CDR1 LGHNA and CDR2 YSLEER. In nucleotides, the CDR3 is TGCGCCAGCAGCCTATTGAGAGGGGGAGATCAGCCCCAGCATTTT. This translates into CASSLLRGGDQPQHF.